Listed here are 19 T cell receptor beta chains from one sample, sequenced in a study of CD8+ T cells in alopecia areata. Indicated treatment: oral pan-JAK inhibitor, 5-10 mg twice daily. RNA was extracted and reverse transcribed into cDNA as the sequencing template. Sequencing was performed with immunoSEQ multiplex PCR; in TCRdb, only in-frame clones are kept and a portion is missing. Of 150,000 or so clones in the sample, 58% were seen once. This material consisted of CD4+ T cells sorted from blood, taken at approximately week 60, from a patient treated with tofacitinib. Receptors originate from a human donor with alopecia areata.

This chain links TRBV4-1 with TRBJ1-1; D may be TRBD1 (5 bases). The CDR3 sequence is 14 residues long. The ends were cut back, 1 base at V and 4 bases at J, with 10 bases in the middle. CDR1 and CDR2 from the germline V gene are MGHRA and YSYEKL. The CDR3 region is CASSQVTGSTEAFF. CDR3 nucleotide sequence: TGCGCCAGCAGCCAAGTAACAGGAAGCACTGAAGCTTTCTTT.

The chain couples TRBV28 to TRBJ2-7; TRBD1 matches at 8 bases. Germline-derived CDR1 and CDR2 are MDHEN and SYDVKM. The CDR3 totals 15 residues. With V trimmed by 4 bases and J by 4 bases, 9 bases remained unmatched. In DNA form, the CDR3 reads TGTGCCAGCAGTTCCCCCTCGGACAGGGCTTACGAGCAGTACTTC. Its protein is CASSSPSDRAYEQYF.

The chain employs TRBV6-5 and TRBJ1-5; D is perhaps TRBD1 (5 bases). The CDR3 has 14 residues. Germline assignment: CDR1 MNHEY and CDR2 SVGAGI. V lost 6 bases to trimming and J lost 0 bases, with 9 bases between them. CDR3 in amino acids: CASRAGFSNQPQHF. DNA for the CDR3: TGTGCCAGCAGGGCAGGGTTTAGCAATCAGCCCCAGCATTTT.

V gene TRBV7-9 combines with J gene TRBJ1-6; TRBD1 is a possible D gene (5 bases). The V gene's germline CDR1 is SEHNR and CDR2 FQNEAQ (reference sequence). The CDR3 totals 13 residues. V lost 3 bases to trimming and J lost 7 bases, with 7 bases between them. CDR3 in DNA: TGTGCCAGCAGCTTGAGACAGAATTCACCCCTCCACTTT. Residues: CASSLRQNSPLHF.

The chain links TRBV23-1 to TRBJ2-5, with D possibly TRBD1 on 5 matching bases. TRBV23-1 qualifies as an ORF whose function is uncertain. With 0 bases removed from V and 3 bases from J, the gap between germline ends came to 14 bases. There are 16 residues in the CDR3. CDR3 nucleotides: TGCGCCAGCAGTCAATCAAAGTGGGCCAGGGAAGAGACCCAGTACTTC. Protein product: CASSQSKWAREETQYF.

The chain joins TRBV7-2 to TRBJ1-6; D is uncertain. Per the germline V gene, CDR1 is SGHTA and CDR2 is FQGNSA. This CDR3 has 15 amino acids. V was cut by 1 base and J by 11 bases, with 15 bases left in between. For the CDR3, the DNA is TGTGCCAGCAGCTTAGAGGGCGGTAGGTCGACACCCCTCCACTTT. As protein: CASSLEGGRSTPLHF.

The V and J genes are TRBV7-9 and TRBJ2-3; 10 bases are a match to TRBD2. Germline trimming cut 5 bases from V and 1 base from J; bases unmatched to any gene: 6. Germline CDR1 reads SEHNR; CDR2 reads FQNEAQ (reference sequence). This CDR3 is 16 amino acids long. The CDR3 loop reads CASSPGLAARTDTQYF. DNA of the CDR3: TGTGCCAGCAGCCCCGGACTAGCGGCGCGCACAGATACGCAGTATTTT. The variable domain in full, completed from reference TRBV7-9 and TRBJ2-3, reads DTGVSQNPRHKITKRGQNVTFRCDPISEHNRLYWYRQTLGQGPEFLTYFQNEAQLEKSRLLSDRFSAERPKGSFSTLEIQRTEQGDSAMYLCASSPGLAARTDTQYFGPGTRLTVL.

The V call is TRBV6-5, the J call TRBJ1-2, with TRBD1 matching 7 bases. The CDR3 has 14 amino acids. Germline CDR1 MNHEY, CDR2 SVGAGI. V lost 6 bases and J lost 4; bases outside the gene matches: 8. CDR3 DNA: TGTGCCAGCAGGACCAGGGGGGCCCTCTATGGCTACACCTTC. Its protein product is CASRTRGALYGYTF.

The chain joins TRBV18 to TRBJ1-2; D unresolved. V shed 1 base and J shed 3 bases, with 6 bases lying between them. The germline CDR1 and CDR2 sequences are KGHSH and LQKENI. This CDR3 has 13 residues. CDR3 region: CASSPHTDYGYTF. The CDR3 nucleotides are TGTGCCAGCTCACCACATACAGACTATGGCTACACCTTC. The full variable domain, in which reference TRBV18 and TRBJ1-2 provide the parts outside the CDR3, is NAGVMQNPRHLVRRRGQEARLRCSPMKGHSHVYWYRQLPEEGLKFMVYLQKENIIDESGMPKERFSAEFPKEGPSILRIQQVVRGDSAAYFCASSPHTDYGYTFGSGTRLTVV.

The V and J genes are TRBV2 and TRBJ1-4; TRBD1 matches at 8 bases. The V and J ends lost 6 bases and 4 bases, in that order; junction bases with no gene match: 7. Germline CDR1 SNHLY, CDR2 FYNNEI. The CDR3 has 15 residues. The CDR3 spells CASSTPGQDNEKLFF. The CDR3 region has the DNA TGTGCCAGCAGCACCCCGGGACAGGATAATGAAAAACTGTTTTTT.

The genes are TRBV2 and TRBJ2-5, with D unclear. The length of the CDR3 is 11 residues. Germline CDR1 SNHLY, CDR2 FYNNEI. Deletions cut 5 bases from V and 1 base from J, with 2 bases between. The CDR3 protein is CASSLQETQYF. CDR3 coding DNA: TGTGCCAGCAGTCTCCAAGAGACCCAGTACTTC.

The chain is built from TRBV18 and TRBJ2-7; TRBD1 agrees at 7 bases. Germline CDR1 is KGHSH and CDR2 is LQKENI. The CDR3 covers 13 residues. V lost 6 bases to trimming and J lost 4 bases; unmatched junction nucleotides: 6. The CDR3 loop is CASSDRVGYEQYF. In nucleotides, the CDR3 is TGTGCCAGCTCCGACAGGGTGGGGTACGAGCAGTACTTC.

This chain joins TRBV30 and TRBJ2-7, with D unclear. The CDR3 is 15 residues long. The germline V gene encodes CDR1 GTSNPN and CDR2 SVGIG (reference sequence). Trimming stripped 1 base from V and 4 bases from J, with 17 bases between. The CDR3 DNA sequence: TGTGCCTGGAGTGAAGGGTATTCCCCCTTGTACGAGCAGTACTTC. It is translated as CAWSEGYSPLYEQYF.

The CDR3: CASSLQGSTSGNTIYF. CDR3 DNA: TGTGCCAGCAGCTTACAGGGCAGTACCTCTGGAAACACCATATATTTT. This rearrangement joins TRBV7-2 to TRBJ1-3, with D maybe TRBD1 (5 bases). This CDR3 region has 16 residues. The germline CDR1 and CDR2 sequences are SGHTA and FQGNSA. V was shortened by 2 bases and J by 0 bases, with 11 bases between the two germline ends. Full variable domain (rest looked up from reference TRBV7-2 and TRBJ1-3): GAGVSQSPSNKVTEKGKDVELRCDPISGHTALYWYRQSLGQGLEFLIYFQGNSAPDKSGLPSDRFSAERTGGSVSTLTIQRTQQEDSAVYLCASSLQGSTSGNTIYFGEGSWLTVV.

The V and J genes are TRBV19 and TRBJ1-1, with no clear D. The CDR3 contains 14 residues. Germline V gives CDR1 LNHDA, CDR2 SQIVND (reference sequence). Trimming cost V 4 bases and J 5 bases, with 14 bases left between them. The CDR3 coding sequence is TGTGCCAGTAGTACGGCGGGTGGCTTAACTGAAGCTTTCTTT. Translation gives CASSTAGGLTEAFF.

This clone has just a few counts. The chain has TRBV2 and TRBJ1-5; D ambiguous. The CDR3 contains 15 residues. Trimming stripped 4 bases from V and 5 bases from J, with 15 bases between. Germline values: CDR1 SNHLY, CDR2 FYNNEI. CDR3 amino acids: CASSGLGQVYQPQHF. The CDR3 DNA is TGTGCCAGCAGTGGGCTAGGGCAAGTTTATCAGCCCCAGCATTTT.

The rearrangement links TRBV9 to TRBJ2-1, with D unresolved. Germline CDR1 and CDR2: SGDLS and YYNGEE. The CDR3 covers 11 residues. V was shortened by 0 bases and J by 16 bases, with 11 bases between the two germline ends. CDR3 loop: CASSVGPQRFF. The CDR3 DNA reads TGTGCCAGCAGCGTAGGACCCCAACGTTTCTTC.

The V call is TRBV15, the J call TRBJ2-3; perhaps TRBD1 as D (5 bases). Germline V gene data show CDR1 as LNHNV and CDR2 as YYDKDF (reference sequence). V lost 6 bases, J lost 0 bases, and 13 bases lay in between. The CDR3 length is 15 residues. The CDR3 loop reads CATSLDNPSTDTQYF. CDR3 sequence (DNA): TGTGCCACCAGTCTGGACAACCCTAGCACAGATACGCAGTATTTT.

J is TRBJ1-1 and V is TRBV6-5, with TRBD1 identical over 7 bases. V trimming: 6 bases; J trimming: 0 bases; junction bases outside the gene matches: 7. The CDR3 runs 15 residues. The germline gives CDR1 MNHEY, CDR2 SVGAGI. CDR3 residues: CASRLQGTMNTEAFF. CDR3 in DNA: TGTGCCAGCAGGCTACAGGGGACGATGAACACTGAAGCTTTCTTT.